This TCR beta chain is drawn from a study of cytomegalovirus exposure and HLA in healthy donors. As to this clone: Antigen specificity is unknown.

CDR1 and CDR2 (germline): ENHRY, SYGVKD. With 7 bases removed from V and 6 bases from J, the gap between germline ends came to 21 bases. The length of the CDR3 is 15 residues. In the PCR, 60 Vbeta and 13 Jbeta primers were used. Data came from immunoSEQ multiplex PCR; TCRdb stores just in-frame clones and leaves some out. This sample has roughly 230,000 clones, with around 80% found just once. Study findings and constraints: The investigators catalogued 150 to 200 TCR beta chains as cytomegalovirus-associated.

V gene TRBV10-3 combines with J gene TRBJ1-2; D gene ambiguous. This receptor was obtained from a boy aged 5 to 17 in good health and CMV-seronegative. The specimen was PBMCs. The CDR3 DNA is TGTGCCATCATGTCTCAGGCCCGTTCGGAGGATGGCTACACCTTC. Protein sequence: CAIMSQARSEDGYTF.